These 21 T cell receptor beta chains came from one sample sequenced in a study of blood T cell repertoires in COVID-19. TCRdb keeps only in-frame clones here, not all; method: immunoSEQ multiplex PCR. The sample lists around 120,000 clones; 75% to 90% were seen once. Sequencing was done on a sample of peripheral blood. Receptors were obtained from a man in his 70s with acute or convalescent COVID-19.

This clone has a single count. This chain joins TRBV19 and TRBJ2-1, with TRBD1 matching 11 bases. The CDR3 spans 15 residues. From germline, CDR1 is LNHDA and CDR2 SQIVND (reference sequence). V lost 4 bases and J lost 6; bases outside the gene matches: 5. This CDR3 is CASSSRTGGFNEQFF. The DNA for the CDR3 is TGTGCCAGTAGTAGCCGGACAGGGGGCTTCAATGAGCAGTTCTTC.

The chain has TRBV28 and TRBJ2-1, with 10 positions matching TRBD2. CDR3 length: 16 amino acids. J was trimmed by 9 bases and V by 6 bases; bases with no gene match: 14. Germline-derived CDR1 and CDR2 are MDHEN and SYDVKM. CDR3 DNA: TGTGCCAGCAGCCCGGCCGGGACTAGCGTCAGTAGTGAGCAGTTCTTC. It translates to CASSPAGTSVSSEQFF.

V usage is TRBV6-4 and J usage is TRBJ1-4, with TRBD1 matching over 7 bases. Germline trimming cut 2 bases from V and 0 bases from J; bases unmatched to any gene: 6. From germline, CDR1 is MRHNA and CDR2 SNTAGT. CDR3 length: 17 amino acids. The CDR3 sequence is CASSDAGTAATNEKLFF. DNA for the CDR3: TGTGCCAGCAGTGACGCCGGGACAGCTGCAACTAATGAAAAACTGTTTTTT.

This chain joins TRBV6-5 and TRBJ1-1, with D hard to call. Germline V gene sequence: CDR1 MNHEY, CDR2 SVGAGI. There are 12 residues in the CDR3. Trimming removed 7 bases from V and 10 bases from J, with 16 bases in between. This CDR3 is CASTTGRAGAFF. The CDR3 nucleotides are TGTGCCAGCACTACCGGGAGGGCCGGAGCTTTCTTT.

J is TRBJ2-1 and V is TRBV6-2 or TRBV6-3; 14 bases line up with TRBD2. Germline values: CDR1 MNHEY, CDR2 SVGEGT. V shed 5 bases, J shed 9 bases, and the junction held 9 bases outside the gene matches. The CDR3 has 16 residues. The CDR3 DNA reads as TGTGCCAGCAGTCCCCGACTAGCGGGGGGGCCAGCTGAGCAGTTCTTC. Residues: CASSPRLAGGPAEQFF.

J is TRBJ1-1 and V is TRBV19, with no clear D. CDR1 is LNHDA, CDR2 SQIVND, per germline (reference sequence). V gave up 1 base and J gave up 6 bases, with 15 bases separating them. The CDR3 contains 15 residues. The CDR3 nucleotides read TGTGCCAGTAGTATAGGGCGACCCGCACGGGCTGAAGCTTTCTTT. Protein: CASSIGRPARAEAFF.

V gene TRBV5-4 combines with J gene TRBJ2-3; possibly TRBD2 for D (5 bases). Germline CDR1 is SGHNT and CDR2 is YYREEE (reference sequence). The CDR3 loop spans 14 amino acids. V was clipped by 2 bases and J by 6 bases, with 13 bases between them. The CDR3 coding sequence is TGTGCCAGCAGCTTTACGGCGGGCTCGGATACGCAGTATTTT. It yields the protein CASSFTAGSDTQYF. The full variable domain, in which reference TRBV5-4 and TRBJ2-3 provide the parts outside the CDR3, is ETGVTQSPTHLIKTRGQQVTLRCSSQSGHNTVSWYQQALGQGPQFIFQYYREEENGRGNFPPRFSGLQFPNYSSELNVNALELDDSALYLCASSFTAGSDTQYFGPGTRLTVL.

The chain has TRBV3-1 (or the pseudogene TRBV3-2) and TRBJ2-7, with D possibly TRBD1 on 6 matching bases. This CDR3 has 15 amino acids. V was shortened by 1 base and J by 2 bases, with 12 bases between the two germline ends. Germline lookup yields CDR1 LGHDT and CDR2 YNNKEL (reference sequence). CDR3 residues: CASSQGQVGPYEQYF. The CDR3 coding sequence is TGTGCCAGCAGCCAAGGACAGGTTGGACCCTACGAGCAGTACTTC.

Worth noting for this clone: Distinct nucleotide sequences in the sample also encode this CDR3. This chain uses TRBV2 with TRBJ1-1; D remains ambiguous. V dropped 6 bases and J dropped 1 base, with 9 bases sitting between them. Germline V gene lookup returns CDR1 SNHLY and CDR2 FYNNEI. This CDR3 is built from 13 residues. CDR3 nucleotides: TGTGCCAGCAGGGGCCAACCGAACACTGAAGCTTTCTTT. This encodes CASRGQPNTEAFF. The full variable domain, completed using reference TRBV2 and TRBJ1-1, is EPEVTQTPSHQVTQMGQEVILRCVPISNHLYFYWYRQILGQKVEFLVSFYNNEISEKSEIFDDQFSVERPDGSNFTLKIRSTKLEDSAMYFCASRGQPNTEAFFGQGTRLTVV.

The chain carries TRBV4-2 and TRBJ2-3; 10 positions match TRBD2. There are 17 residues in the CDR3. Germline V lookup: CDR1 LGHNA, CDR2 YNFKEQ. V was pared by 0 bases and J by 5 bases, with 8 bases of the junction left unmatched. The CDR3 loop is CASSQDMASGGVDTQYF. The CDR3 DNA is TGTGCCAGCAGCCAAGATATGGCTAGCGGGGGTGTAGATACGCAGTATTTT.

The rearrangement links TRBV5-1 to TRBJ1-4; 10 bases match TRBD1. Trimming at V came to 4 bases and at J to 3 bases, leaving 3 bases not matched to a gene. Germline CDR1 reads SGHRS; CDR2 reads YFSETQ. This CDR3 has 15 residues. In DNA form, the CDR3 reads TGCGCCAGCAGCCCAGGACAGGGGGCTAATGAAAAACTGTTTTTT. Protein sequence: CASSPGQGANEKLFF.

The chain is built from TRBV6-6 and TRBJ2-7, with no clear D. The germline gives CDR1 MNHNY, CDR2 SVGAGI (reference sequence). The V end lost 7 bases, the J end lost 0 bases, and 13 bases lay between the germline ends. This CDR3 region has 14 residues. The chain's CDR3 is CASMTLRSSYEQYF. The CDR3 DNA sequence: TGTGCCAGCATGACCCTAAGGAGCTCCTACGAGCAGTACTTC.

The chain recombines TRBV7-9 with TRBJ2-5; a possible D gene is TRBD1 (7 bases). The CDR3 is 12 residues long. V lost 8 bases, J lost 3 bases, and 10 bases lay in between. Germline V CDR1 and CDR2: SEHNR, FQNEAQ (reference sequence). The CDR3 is CASAGTEETQYF. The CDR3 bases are TGTGCCAGCGCGGGGACAGAAGAGACCCAGTACTTC.

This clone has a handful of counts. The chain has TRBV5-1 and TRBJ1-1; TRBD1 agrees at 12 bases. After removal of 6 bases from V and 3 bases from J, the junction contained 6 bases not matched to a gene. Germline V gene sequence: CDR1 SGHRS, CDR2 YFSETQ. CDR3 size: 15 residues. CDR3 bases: TGCGCCAGCACAACGGGACAGGGGGCTTACACTGAAGCTTTCTTT. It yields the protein CASTTGQGAYTEAFF.

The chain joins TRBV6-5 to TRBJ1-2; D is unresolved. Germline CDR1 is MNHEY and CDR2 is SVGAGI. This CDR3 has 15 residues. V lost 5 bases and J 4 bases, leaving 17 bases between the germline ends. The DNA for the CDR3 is TGTGCCAGCAGTCCCGGCGGGTCTCTCGGCTATGGCTACACCTTC. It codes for CASSPGGSLGYGYTF.

The chain's CDR3 is CASSPYYRGPSSYNEQFF. The CDR3 DNA sequence: TGTGCCAGCAGTCCATATTACAGGGGTCCAAGCTCCTACAATGAGCAGTTCTTC. The chain carries TRBV27 and TRBJ2-1; 7 nucleotides line up with TRBD1. The CDR3 runs 18 residues. The germline V gene encodes CDR1 MNHEY and CDR2 SMNVEV (reference sequence). The ends lost 5 bases at V and 0 bases at J; junction bases unmatched: 13.

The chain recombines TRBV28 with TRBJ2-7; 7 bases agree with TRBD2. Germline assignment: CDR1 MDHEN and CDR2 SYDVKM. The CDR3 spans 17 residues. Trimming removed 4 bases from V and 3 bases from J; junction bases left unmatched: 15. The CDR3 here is CASSSPLGGEGYYEQYF. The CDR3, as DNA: TGTGCCAGCAGTTCCCCGCTTGGGGGGGAGGGGTACTACGAGCAGTACTTC. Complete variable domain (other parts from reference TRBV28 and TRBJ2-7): DVKVTQSSRYLVKRTGEKVFLECVQDMDHENMFWYRQDPGLGLRLIYFSYDVKMKEKGDIPEGYSVSREKKERFSLILESASTNQTSMYLCASSSPLGGEGYYEQYFGPGTRLTVT.

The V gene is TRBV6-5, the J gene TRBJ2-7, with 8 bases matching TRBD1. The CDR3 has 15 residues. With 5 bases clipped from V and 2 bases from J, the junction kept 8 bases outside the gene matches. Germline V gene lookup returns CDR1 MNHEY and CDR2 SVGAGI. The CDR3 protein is CASSPRDRTTYEQYF. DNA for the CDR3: TGTGCCAGCAGTCCCCGGGACAGGACAACCTACGAGCAGTACTTC.

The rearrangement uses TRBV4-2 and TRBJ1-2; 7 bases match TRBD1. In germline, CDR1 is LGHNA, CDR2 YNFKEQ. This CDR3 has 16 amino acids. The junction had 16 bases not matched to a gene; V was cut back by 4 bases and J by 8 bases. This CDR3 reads CASSPQTGSDFIGYTF. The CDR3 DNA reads TGTGCCAGCAGCCCCCAGACAGGGTCTGATTTTATAGGCTACACCTTC.

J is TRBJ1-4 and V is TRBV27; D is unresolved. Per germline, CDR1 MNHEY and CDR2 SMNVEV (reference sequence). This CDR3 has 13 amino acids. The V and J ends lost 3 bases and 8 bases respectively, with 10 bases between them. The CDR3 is CASSLIGREKLFF. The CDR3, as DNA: TGTGCCAGCAGTTTGATAGGGAGGGAAAAACTGTTTTTT.

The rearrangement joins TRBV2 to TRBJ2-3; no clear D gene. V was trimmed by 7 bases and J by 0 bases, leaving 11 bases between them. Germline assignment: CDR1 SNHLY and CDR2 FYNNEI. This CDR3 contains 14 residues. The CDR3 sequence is CASKSSKSTDTQYF. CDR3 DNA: TGTGCCAGCAAGAGTAGTAAGAGCACAGATACGCAGTATTTT.